These 10 T cell receptor beta chains originate from one sample sequenced in a study of beta chain features in type 1 diabetes. cDNA synthesis used the whole RNA isolate, giving expressed TCRB sequences. The table came from immunoSEQ multiplex PCR; TCRdb's copy has only in-frame clones and leaves some out. The repertoire holds hundreds of thousands of clones, with 14% as singletons. Sequencing input: naive CD4+ T cells from blood. The receptors shown here come from a young man in good health.

The chain is built from TRBV30 and TRBJ2-6; D not resolved. Germline CDR1 reads GTSNPN; CDR2 reads SVGIG (reference sequence). Trimming cost V 4 bases and J 3 bases, with 7 bases left between them. The CDR3 consists of 13 residues. The CDR3 DNA is TGTGCCTGGATAGGAATTGGGGCCAACGTCCTGACTTTC. It is translated as CAWIGIGANVLTF.

The chain has TRBV7-2 and TRBJ2-1, with TRBD2 identical over 10 bases. V shed 5 bases, J shed 6 bases, and the junction held 4 bases outside the gene matches. Germline CDR1 SGHTA, CDR2 FQGNSA. This CDR3 is 14 amino acids long. The CDR3 reads CASSVRTSGNEQFF. The CDR3 bases are TGTGCCAGCAGCGTCAGGACTAGCGGCAATGAGCAGTTCTTC.

V and J are TRBV10-3 and TRBJ2-5, with TRBD2 as a possible D gene (6 bases). Looked up from germline, CDR1 is ENHRY and CDR2 is SYGVKD. V shed 6 bases and J shed 2 bases, with 13 bases lying between them. The CDR3 extends over 14 amino acids. In DNA, the CDR3 is TGTGCCATCAGCGAGGGACTCCCACAAGAGACCCAGTACTTC. This gives the protein CAISEGLPQETQYF.

The chain has TRBV25-1 and TRBJ2-3; D ambiguous. The CDR3 extends over 16 amino acids. Germline loops: CDR1 MGHDK, CDR2 SYGVNS. The V and J ends lost 3 bases and 0 bases respectively, with 13 bases between them. Written as DNA, the CDR3 is TGTGCCAGCAGTGATCAGCACCACTCTAGCACAGATACGCAGTATTTT. Protein sequence: CASSDQHHSSTDTQYF.

The chain combines TRBV19 with TRBJ1-6; D possibly corresponds to TRBD1 (6 bases). The CDR3 is made up of 13 amino acids. CDR1 and CDR2 (germline): LNHDA, SQIVND (reference sequence). The V end was cut by 6 bases, the J end by 8 bases, with 11 bases between. The CDR3 DNA reads as TGTGCCAGTAGCGGGACAATGGATTCACCCCTCCACTTT. Its translation is CASSGTMDSPLHF.

The chain is built from TRBV7-9 and TRBJ2-4; TRBD2 aligns across 7 bases. Germline V gene sequence: CDR1 SEHNR, CDR2 FQNEAQ (reference sequence). Germline trimming cut 2 bases from V and 7 bases from J; bases unmatched to any gene: 5. The CDR3 consists of 14 residues. In DNA form, the CDR3 reads TGTGCCAGCAGCTTACCGACGCGGGGGAACATTCAGTACTTC. Amino acid sequence: CASSLPTRGNIQYF.

This clone has just a few counts. The same CDR3 is also encoded by other DNA sequences in this sample. The V call is TRBV29-1, the J call TRBJ1-5; no clear D gene. Germline V lookup: CDR1 SQVTM, CDR2 ANQGSEA. The V gene lost 3 bases and the J gene lost 0 bases, with 6 bases spanning the gap. The CDR3 loop spans 13 amino acids. Written as DNA, the CDR3 is TGCAGCGTTGAGGAAAATAGCAATCAGCCCCAGCATTTT. This encodes CSVEENSNQPQHF.

This clone was detected a few times. The chain is built from TRBV20-1 and TRBJ2-3, with D perhaps being TRBD1 or TRBD2 (5 bases each). Germline V gene data show CDR1 as DFQATT and CDR2 as SNEGSKA (reference sequence). The length of the CDR3 is 11 residues. Trimming pared 4 bases from V and 6 bases from J, leaving 8 bases between. CDR3 DNA: TGCAGTGCTACCGAGGGGGATACGCAGTATTTT. This codes for CSATEGDTQYF.

V usage is TRBV30 and J usage is TRBJ2-7, with TRBD1 identical over 8 bases. V was clipped by 1 base and J by 0 bases; unmatched bases: 8. Germline loops: CDR1 GTSNPN, CDR2 SVGIG (reference sequence). This CDR3 is 16 amino acids long. CDR3 DNA sequence: TGTGCCTGGAGTGACCCAGGGGGCCCCTTCTCCTACGAGCAGTACGTC. Its translation: CAWSDPGGPFSYEQYV.

The chain combines TRBV4-1 with TRBJ2-7; 8 positions agree with TRBD2. CDR3 size: 15 residues. V was clipped by 0 bases and J by 4 bases; unmatched bases: 5. The germline V gene encodes CDR1 MGHRA and CDR2 YSYEKL. The CDR3 DNA reads TGCGCCAGCAGCCAAGATTTTGCTAGCGGGTACGAGCAGTACGTC. It translates to CASSQDFASGYEQYV.